This T cell receptor (beta chain) was captured by sequencing in a study of T-cell reconstitution after alpha-beta-depleted transplantation in children. The study, taken as a whole, reports: In patients about two months after transplant, alpha-beta T cells reportedly arose from several hundred expanded graft clones. The authors attributed T-cell counts and diversity one year after transplant mostly to newly produced T cells.

This clonotype was counted many times. Its antigen is unknown. The CDR3 runs to 13 residues. The ends were cut back, 6 bases at V and 0 bases at J, with 9 bases in the middle. The germline CDR1 and CDR2 sequences are WNHNN and SYGVQD (reference sequence). Unique molecular identifiers tagged the TCRbeta library. TCRdb fed the PCR reads into MiXCR, producing one record per CDR3 protein. The table lists 17,000 or so distinct CDR3 sequences, roughly 12% of them singletons, with approximately 70% in the top ten. The sample was PBMCs, mostly from graft donor cells, taken 180 days after TCRalphabeta/CD19-depleted stem cell transplant. This receptor was obtained from a boy under three years old who had a stem cell transplant for Wiskott-Aldrich syndrome, so the T cells may come from the graft donor. The chain combines TRBV10-1 with TRBJ2-7; D not resolved. CDR3 DNA: TGCGCCAGCAGCTGGACGGACTCCTACGAGCAGTACTTC. Encoded protein: CASSWTDSYEQYF.